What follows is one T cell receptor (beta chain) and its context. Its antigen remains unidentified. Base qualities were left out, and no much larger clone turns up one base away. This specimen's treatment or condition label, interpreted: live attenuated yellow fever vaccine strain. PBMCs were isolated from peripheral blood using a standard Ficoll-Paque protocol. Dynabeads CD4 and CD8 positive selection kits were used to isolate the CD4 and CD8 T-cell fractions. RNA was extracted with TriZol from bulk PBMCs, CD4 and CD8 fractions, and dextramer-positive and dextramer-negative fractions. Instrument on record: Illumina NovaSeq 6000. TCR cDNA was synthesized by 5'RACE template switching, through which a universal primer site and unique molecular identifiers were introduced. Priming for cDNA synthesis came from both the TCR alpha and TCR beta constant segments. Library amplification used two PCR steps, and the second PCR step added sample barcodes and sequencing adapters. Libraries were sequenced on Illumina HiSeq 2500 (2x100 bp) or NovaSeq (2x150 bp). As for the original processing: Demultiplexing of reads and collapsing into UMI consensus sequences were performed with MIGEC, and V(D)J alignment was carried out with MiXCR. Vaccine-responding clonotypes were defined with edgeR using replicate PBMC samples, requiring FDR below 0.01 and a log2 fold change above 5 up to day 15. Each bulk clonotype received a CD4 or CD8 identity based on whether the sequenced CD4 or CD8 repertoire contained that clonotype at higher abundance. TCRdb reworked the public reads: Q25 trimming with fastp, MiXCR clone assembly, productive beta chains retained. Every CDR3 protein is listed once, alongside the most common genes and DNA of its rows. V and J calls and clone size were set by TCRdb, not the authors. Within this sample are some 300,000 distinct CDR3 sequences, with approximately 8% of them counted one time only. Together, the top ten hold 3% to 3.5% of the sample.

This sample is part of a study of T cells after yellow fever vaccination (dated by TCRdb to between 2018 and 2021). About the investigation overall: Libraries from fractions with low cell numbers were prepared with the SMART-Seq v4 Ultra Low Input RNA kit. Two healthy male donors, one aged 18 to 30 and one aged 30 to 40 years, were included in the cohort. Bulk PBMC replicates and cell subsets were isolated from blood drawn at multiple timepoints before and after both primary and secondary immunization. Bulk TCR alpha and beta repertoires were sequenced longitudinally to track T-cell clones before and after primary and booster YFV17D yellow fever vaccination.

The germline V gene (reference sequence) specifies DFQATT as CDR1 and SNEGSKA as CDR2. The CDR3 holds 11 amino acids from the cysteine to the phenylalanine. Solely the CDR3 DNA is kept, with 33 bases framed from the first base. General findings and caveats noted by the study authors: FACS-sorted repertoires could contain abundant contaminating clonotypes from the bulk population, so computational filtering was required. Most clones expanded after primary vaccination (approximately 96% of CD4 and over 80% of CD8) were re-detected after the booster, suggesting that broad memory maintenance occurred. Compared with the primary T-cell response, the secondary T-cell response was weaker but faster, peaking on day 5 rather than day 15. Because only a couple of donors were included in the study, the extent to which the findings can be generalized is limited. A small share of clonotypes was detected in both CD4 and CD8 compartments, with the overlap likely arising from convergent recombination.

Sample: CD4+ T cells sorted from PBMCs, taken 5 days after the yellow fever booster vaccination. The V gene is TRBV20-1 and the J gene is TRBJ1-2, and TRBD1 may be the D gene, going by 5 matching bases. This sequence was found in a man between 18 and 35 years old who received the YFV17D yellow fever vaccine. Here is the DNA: TGCGGCGGGGGGTTGTATGATGGCTACACCTTC. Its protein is CGGGLYDGYTF.